These T cell receptor beta chains were read from a single sample in a study of shared clonotypes between healthy human individuals. Data came from immunoSEQ multiplex PCR; TCRdb stores just in-frame clones and leaves some out. The sample has about 2 million clones; about 95% are singletons. Source material: naive CD8+ T cells sorted from blood. The receptors shown here come from a man between 18 and 29 years old in good health. CDR3s include the opening cysteine and the closing phenylalanine or tryptophan. Each record gives: clone size, D gene, J gene, V gene, CDR3 length, CDR3 protein, CDR3 DNA. A D gene is named only where the DNA matches it firmly. Clone size, where shown, is once, few, many, or a class for clones that have expanded.

clone size: -; D gene: -; J gene: TRBJ2-4; V gene: TRBV4-3; CDR3 length: 17; CDR3 protein: CASSQSRQAKNQNIQYF; CDR3 DNA: TGCGCCAGCAGCCAATCCCGACAGGCCAAAAATCAAAACATTCAGTACTTC
clone size: -; D gene: -; J gene: TRBJ2-2; V gene: TRBV30; CDR3 length: 13; CDR3 protein: CAWNQGNTGELFF; CDR3 DNA: TGTGCCTGGAACCAGGGGAACACCGGGGAGCTGTTTTTT
clone size: -; D gene: TRBD1; J gene: TRBJ1-2; V gene: TRBV7-6; CDR3 length: 14; CDR3 protein: CASSAGQGDYGYTF; CDR3 DNA: TGTGCCAGCAGCGCGGGACAGGGTGACTATGGCTACACCTTC
clone size: -; D gene: TRBD1; J gene: TRBJ2-7; V gene: TRBV6-1; CDR3 length: 16; CDR3 protein: CASSEARGLLTYEQYF; CDR3 DNA: TGTGCCAGCAGTGAAGCGAGGGGGCTCCTTACCTACGAGCAGTACTTC
clone size: -; D gene: TRBD1; J gene: TRBJ2-1; V gene: TRBV5-4; CDR3 length: 14; CDR3 protein: CASSSDGQANEQFF; CDR3 DNA: TGTGCCAGCAGCTCGGACGGACAGGCCAATGAGCAGTTCTTC
clone size: once; D gene: -; J gene: TRBJ1-1; V gene: TRBV5-1; CDR3 length: 13; CDR3 protein: CASSLGGATEAFF; CDR3 DNA: TGCGCCAGCAGCTTGGGGGGTGCCACTGAAGCTTTCTTT
clone size: once; D gene: TRBD1; J gene: TRBJ1-1; V gene: TRBV30; CDR3 length: 14; CDR3 protein: CASPGTGGNTEAFF; CDR3 DNA: TGTGCCTCTCCCGGGACAGGGGGAAACACTGAAGCTTTCTTT
clone size: -; D gene: TRBD2; J gene: TRBJ2-1; V gene: TRBV4-3; CDR3 length: 14; CDR3 protein: CASSPRLANNEQFF; CDR3 DNA: TGCGCCAGCAGCCCACGACTAGCCAACAATGAGCAGTTCTTC
clone size: -; D gene: TRBD1; J gene: TRBJ1-5; V gene: TRBV28; CDR3 length: 17; CDR3 protein: CASSQGPGQGAFQPQHF; CDR3 DNA: TGTGCCAGCAGCCAAGGTCCGGGACAGGGGGCGTTCCAGCCCCAGCATTTT
clone size: -; D gene: TRBD1; J gene: TRBJ1-1; V gene: TRBV15; CDR3 length: 15; CDR3 protein: CATSSDRGLYTEAFF; CDR3 DNA: TGTGCCACCAGCAGCGACAGGGGGCTATACACTGAAGCTTTCTTT
clone size: -; D gene: -; J gene: TRBJ1-1; V gene: TRBV27; CDR3 length: 15; CDR3 protein: CASSLQFLRGTEAFF; CDR3 DNA: TGTGCCAGCAGTTTACAGTTCTTACGGGGGACTGAAGCTTTCTTT
clone size: once; D gene: TRBD2; J gene: TRBJ2-1; V gene: TRBV11-2; CDR3 length: 17; CDR3 protein: CASSLGGRLAPYNEQFF; CDR3 DNA: TGTGCCAGCAGCTTAGGGGGAAGACTAGCGCCATACAATGAGCAGTTCTTC
clone size: -; D gene: -; J gene: TRBJ2-7; V gene: TRBV28; CDR3 length: 14; CDR3 protein: CASSFAGRDLEQYF; CDR3 DNA: TGTGCCAGCAGTTTCGCAGGCCGGGATCTGGAGCAGTACTTC
clone size: few; D gene: -; J gene: TRBJ2-2; V gene: TRBV7-9; CDR3 length: 12; CDR3 protein: CASSGSTGELFF; CDR3 DNA: TGTGCCAGCAGCGGGAGCACCGGGGAGCTGTTTTTT
clone size: -; D gene: TRBD2; J gene: TRBJ2-3; V gene: TRBV30; CDR3 length: 14; CDR3 protein: CAWSLGLSTDTQYF; CDR3 DNA: TGTGCCTGGAGTTTGGGACTAAGCACAGATACGCAGTATTTT
clone size: -; D gene: -; J gene: TRBJ2-1; V gene: TRBV6-5; CDR3 length: 15; CDR3 protein: CASSYSSLGDNEQFF; CDR3 DNA: TGTGCCAGCAGTTACTCGTCCCTAGGGGACAATGAGCAGTTCTTC
clone size: -; D gene: -; J gene: TRBJ2-7; V gene: TRBV18; CDR3 length: 13; CDR3 protein: CASSPGTRYEQYF; CDR3 DNA: TGTGCCAGCTCACCGGGGACACGCTACGAGCAGTACTTC
clone size: once; D gene: TRBD2; J gene: TRBJ2-3; V gene: TRBV6-5; CDR3 length: 14; CDR3 protein: CASALAGGGDTQYF; CDR3 DNA: TGTGCCTCCGCCTTAGCGGGGGGAGGGGATACGCAGTATTTT
clone size: -; D gene: -; J gene: TRBJ2-1; V gene: TRBV7-8; CDR3 length: 15; CDR3 protein: CASSLGAGSGNEQFF; CDR3 DNA: TGTGCCAGCAGCTTAGGGGCAGGGAGCGGCAATGAGCAGTTCTTC
clone size: -; D gene: TRBD1; J gene: TRBJ1-1; V gene: TRBV27; CDR3 length: 14; CDR3 protein: CASSLRDSNTEAFF; CDR3 DNA: TGTGCCAGCAGTCTTCGGGACAGCAACACTGAAGCTTTCTTT
clone size: -; D gene: -; J gene: TRBJ1-4; V gene: TRBV4-3; CDR3 length: 18; CDR3 protein: CASSQEDGAVGGNEKLFF; CDR3 DNA: TGCGCCAGCAGCCAAGAGGATGGGGCTGTCGGCGGCAATGAAAAACTGTTTTTT
clone size: -; D gene: -; J gene: TRBJ2-6; V gene: TRBV5-1; CDR3 length: 17; CDR3 protein: CASSSAAGTSGANVLTF; CDR3 DNA: TGCGCCAGCAGCTCCGCGGCAGGGACCTCTGGGGCCAACGTCCTGACTTTC
clone size: -; D gene: -; J gene: TRBJ2-5; V gene: TRBV4-3; CDR3 length: 16; CDR3 protein: CASSPVGGQPQETQYF; CDR3 DNA: TGCGCCAGCAGCCCGGTCGGCGGGCAGCCTCAAGAGACCCAGTACTTC
clone size: -; D gene: TRBD1; J gene: TRBJ2-7; V gene: TRBV19; CDR3 length: 15; CDR3 protein: CASSVLGQGGDEQYF; CDR3 DNA: TGTGCCAGTAGTGTTCTGGGACAGGGCGGCGACGAGCAGTACTTC
clone size: -; D gene: TRBD2; J gene: TRBJ2-1; V gene: TRBV29-1; CDR3 length: 16; CDR3 protein: CSVEEAGVKIYNEQFF; CDR3 DNA: TGCAGCGTTGAAGAAGCGGGAGTGAAGATCTACAATGAGCAGTTCTTC
clone size: -; D gene: TRBD1; J gene: TRBJ2-7; V gene: TRBV4-1; CDR3 length: 16; CDR3 protein: CASSQEWTGATYEQYF; CDR3 DNA: TGCGCCAGCAGCCAAGAGTGGACAGGGGCAACCTACGAGCAGTACTTC
clone size: -; D gene: TRBD1; J gene: TRBJ2-1; V gene: TRBV19; CDR3 length: 17; CDR3 protein: CASSMYPTGSSYNEQFF; CDR3 DNA: TGTGCCAGTAGTATGTACCCGACAGGGAGCTCCTACAATGAGCAGTTCTTC
clone size: -; D gene: -; J gene: TRBJ2-7; V gene: TRBV2; CDR3 length: 14; CDR3 protein: CASSGPLSSYEQYF; CDR3 DNA: TGTGCCAGCAGCGGACCGCTAAGCTCCTACGAGCAGTACTTC
clone size: -; D gene: -; J gene: TRBJ2-7; V gene: TRBV13; CDR3 length: 16; CDR3 protein: CASSLGDQGGVYEQYF; CDR3 DNA: TGTGCCAGCAGCTTAGGCGATCAGGGGGGCGTCTACGAGCAGTACTTC
clone size: -; D gene: -; J gene: TRBJ2-7; V gene: TRBV2; CDR3 length: 13; CDR3 protein: CASSERPEWEQYF; CDR3 DNA: TGTGCCAGCAGTGAAAGGCCGGAATGGGAGCAGTACTTC
clone size: -; D gene: -; J gene: TRBJ2-3; V gene: TRBV5-6; CDR3 length: 18; CDR3 protein: CASSLERQGAWGTDTQYF; CDR3 DNA: TGTGCCAGCAGCTTGGAACGACAAGGGGCGTGGGGCACAGATACGCAGTATTTT
clone size: once; D gene: TRBD1; J gene: TRBJ1-5; V gene: TRBV7-2; CDR3 length: 14; CDR3 protein: CASSGTGGNQPQHF; CDR3 DNA: TGTGCCAGCAGCGGGACAGGGGGCAATCAGCCCCAGCATTTT
clone size: -; D gene: -; J gene: TRBJ2-5; V gene: TRBV5-6; CDR3 length: 15; CDR3 protein: CASSLLNGAQETQYF; CDR3 DNA: TGTGCCAGCAGCTTGTTGAACGGGGCTCAAGAGACCCAGTACTTC
clone size: -; D gene: -; J gene: TRBJ1-1; V gene: TRBV28; CDR3 length: 13; CDR3 protein: CASRTQENTEAFF; CDR3 DNA: TGTGCCAGCAGGACACAGGAGAACACTGAAGCTTTCTTT
clone size: -; D gene: -; J gene: TRBJ2-1; V gene: TRBV19; CDR3 length: 15; CDR3 protein: CASSIWGSSYNEQFF; CDR3 DNA: TGTGCCAGTAGTATATGGGGAAGCTCCTACAATGAGCAGTTCTTC
clone size: -; D gene: -; J gene: TRBJ2-7; V gene: TRBV4-3; CDR3 length: 13; CDR3 protein: CASSLDRSYEQYF; CDR3 DNA: TGCGCCAGCAGCCTGGACCGATCCTACGAGCAGTACTTC
clone size: -; D gene: -; J gene: TRBJ1-1; V gene: TRBV5-6; CDR3 length: 13; CDR3 protein: CASSLGHPTEAFF; CDR3 DNA: TGTGCCAGCAGCTTGGGCCACCCGACCGAAGCTTTCTTT
clone size: -; D gene: TRBD1; J gene: TRBJ2-7; V gene: TRBV9; CDR3 length: 15; CDR3 protein: CASSVTGGSSNEQYF; CDR3 DNA: TGTGCCAGCAGCGTAACAGGGGGTTCTTCTAACGAGCAGTACTTC
clone size: -; D gene: -; J gene: TRBJ2-7; V gene: TRBV11-2; CDR3 length: 15; CDR3 protein: CASSGGSAPPYEQYF; CDR3 DNA: TGTGCCAGCAGTGGAGGGAGCGCCCCACCGTACGAGCAGTACTTC
clone size: -; D gene: TRBD1; J gene: TRBJ1-2; V gene: TRBV5-1; CDR3 length: 15; CDR3 protein: CASSLDPQGLGGYTF; CDR3 DNA: TGCGCCAGCAGCTTGGATCCACAGGGGCTGGGAGGCTACACCTTC
clone size: -; D gene: TRBD1; J gene: TRBJ2-7; V gene: TRBV30; CDR3 length: 14; CDR3 protein: CAWSEGQGAGEQYF; CDR3 DNA: TGTGCCTGGAGCGAAGGGCAGGGGGCAGGCGAGCAGTACTTC
clone size: -; D gene: -; J gene: TRBJ2-7; V gene: TRBV5-4; CDR3 length: 13; CDR3 protein: CASAKEAGHEQYF; CDR3 DNA: TGTGCCAGCGCGAAGGAGGCGGGCCACGAGCAGTACTTC
clone size: -; D gene: -; J gene: TRBJ2-7; V gene: TRBV7-9; CDR3 length: 16; CDR3 protein: CASSLIGQGGSYEQYF; CDR3 DNA: TGTGCCAGCAGCTTGATTGGACAAGGGGGCTCCTACGAGCAGTACTTC